The entry that follows covers one T cell receptor (beta chain) sequence. Its antigen is unknown. This entry is derived from a study of shared clonotypes between healthy human individuals. Study conclusions and caveats: Larger richness was generally estimated for naive than memory subsets. Non-shared clonotypes were found to have lower generation probabilities than the clonotypes that were shared by all four of the sorted-subset donors.

This CDR3 has 16 residues. Trimming shortened V by 3 bases and J by 6 bases, and 18 bases separated the two germline ends. The germline V gene encodes CDR1 MNHEY and CDR2 SVGAGI. Produced via immunoSEQ multiplex PCR; TCRdb's table is partial and in-frame only. The sample lists about 2.4 million clones; approximately 93% were seen once. The authors divided CD4+ cells into CD45RA+ naive and CD45RA-negative memory subsets. The origin of this receptor is a young man in good health. Some clones in this sample may be carry-over from other donors' samples. The sequenced sample consisted of naive CD4+ T cells from PBMCs. Documented subset: CD45RA+ positively selected. This chain uses TRBV6-5 with TRBJ2-1, with a possible D match to TRBD2 (6 bases). CDR3 in DNA: TGTGCCAGCAGTTATGCGAGAAAGGGAGGCGGCAATGAGCAGTTCTTC. Translation gives CASSYARKGGGNEQFF.